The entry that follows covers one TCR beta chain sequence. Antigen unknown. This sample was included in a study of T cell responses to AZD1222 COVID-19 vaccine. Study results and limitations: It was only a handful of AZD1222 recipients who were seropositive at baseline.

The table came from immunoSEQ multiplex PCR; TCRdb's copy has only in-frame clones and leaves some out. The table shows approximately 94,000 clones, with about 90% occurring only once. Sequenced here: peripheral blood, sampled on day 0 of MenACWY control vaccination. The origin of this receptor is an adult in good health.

The CDR3 DNA reads as TGTGCCAGCAGCACCAGGGTTTTTAATGAAAAACTGTTTTTT. Amino acid sequence: CASSTRVFNEKLFF. The chain couples TRBV7-8 to TRBJ1-4, with D perhaps TRBD1 (5 bases). CDR1 and CDR2 (germline): SGHVS, FQNEAQ. The CDR3 totals 14 residues. V lost 5 bases and J 4 bases, leaving 11 bases between the germline ends.